These 32 T cell receptor beta chains originate from one sample sequenced in a study of shared clonotypes between healthy human individuals. Profiling relied on immunoSEQ multiplex PCR, and the TCRdb table lists in-frame clones only, not all of them. The table lists more than 1.2 million clones, roughly 98.5% of them singletons. Sequencing was performed on naive CD4+ T cells sorted from blood. Described subset: CD45RA+ positively selected. The receptors derive from a man aged 25 to 40 in good health.

The V and J genes are TRBV5-1 and TRBJ2-3, with TRBD2 identical over 8 bases. CDR3 length: 15 amino acids. Germline CDR1 SGHRS, CDR2 YFSETQ. The J segment lost 4 bases and the V segment lost 0 bases, leaving 4 bases of the junction unmatched. The CDR3 protein is CASSLGGRTSDTQYF. The DNA for the CDR3 is TGCGCCAGCAGCTTGGGCGGGAGGACCTCAGATACGCAGTATTTT.

This sequence joins TRBV2 and TRBJ2-1; D unresolved. Trimming left V 7 bases short and J 6 bases short, with 25 bases between. CDR3 length equals 17 residues. CDR1 SNHLY and CDR2 FYNNEI come from the germline V gene. CDR3 protein: CASIPFPPSLTSNEQFF. DNA for the CDR3: TGTGCCAGCATTCCATTCCCCCCCAGTCTCACAAGCAATGAGCAGTTCTTC.

V is TRBV6-5 and J is TRBJ1-2; maybe TRBD1 (5 bases). CDR1 and CDR2 from the germline V gene are MNHEY and SVGAGI. Trimming left V 6 bases short and J 7 bases short, with 18 bases between. This CDR3 region has 14 residues. As DNA, the CDR3 is TGTGCCAGCAGACAGGCCGGGGCGTGGGGTGGCTACACCTTC. It translates to CASRQAGAWGGYTF.

The chain uses TRBV11-3 and TRBJ2-3; D remains ambiguous. V was pared by 0 bases and J by 4 bases, with 11 bases between. The CDR3 is 15 residues long. In germline, CDR1 is SGHNT, CDR2 YENEEA. CDR3 sequence reads: CASSLETSSADTQYF. The CDR3 nucleotides read TGTGCCAGCAGCTTAGAGACTTCCTCCGCAGATACGCAGTATTTT.

To note about this clone: The sample contains more than one DNA sequence encoding this CDR3. The gene calls are TRBV28 and TRBJ2-2; D is unresolved. Germline V gene lookup returns CDR1 MDHEN and CDR2 SYDVKM. Trimming cost V 3 bases and J 5 bases, with 4 bases left between them. This CDR3 region has 12 residues. The CDR3 nucleotides are TGTGCCAGCAGTTTGTCTACCGGGGAGCTGTTTTTT. Amino acids: CASSLSTGELFF.

The chain combines TRBV27 with TRBJ2-5; D is perhaps TRBD2 (6 bases). Germline CDR1 reads MNHEY; CDR2 reads SMNVEV (reference sequence). This CDR3 is 13 amino acids long. Trimming cost V 2 bases and J 4 bases, with 8 bases left between them. The CDR3 sequence is CASSLPGAETQYF. The CDR3 DNA sequence: TGTGCCAGCAGTTTACCGGGAGCAGAGACCCAGTACTTC.

This sequence joins TRBV6-1 and TRBJ2-7; D remains unclear. V lost 3 bases and J lost 7, with 13 bases in between. The germline V gene has CDR1 MNHNS and CDR2 SASEGT. The CDR3 loop spans 13 amino acids. The CDR3 nucleotides are TGTGCCAGCAGTGACGTCTCTTGGAGTGAGCAGTACTTC. Amino acids: CASSDVSWSEQYF.

The rearrangement uses TRBV9 and TRBJ2-1; 11 nucleotides line up with TRBD2. The CDR3 is 17 amino acids. Germline CDR1 and CDR2: SGDLS and YYNGEE. V was pared by 0 bases and J by 4 bases, with 6 bases of the junction left unmatched. The CDR3 sequence is CASSVGPGTSGYNEQFF. In DNA, the CDR3 is TGTGCCAGCAGCGTAGGCCCCGGGACTAGCGGTTACAATGAGCAGTTCTTC.

This chain links TRBV6-5 with TRBJ2-7; 7 bases fit TRBD1. V dropped 7 bases and J dropped 1; count of bases not matched to a gene: 7. The CDR3 has 14 residues. Germline values: CDR1 MNHEY, CDR2 SVGAGI. CDR3 sequence: CASNRDSRSYEQYF. CDR3 coding DNA: TGTGCCAGCAACCGGGACAGCAGATCCTACGAGCAGTACTTC.

The chain combines TRBV9 with TRBJ1-1; D might be TRBD1 (5 bases). The CDR3 consists of 14 residues. CDR1 is SGDLS and CDR2 is YYNGEE in the germline V gene. Trimming cost V 2 bases and J 1 base, with 9 bases left between them. CDR3 sequence (DNA): TGTGCCAGCAGCGTGGGGGGAACGAACACTGAAGCTTTCTTT. Protein sequence: CASSVGGTNTEAFF.

This clone was observed a single time. The V call is TRBV27, the J call TRBJ1-4; possible D gene TRBD1, 5 bases. The V gene lost 6 bases and the J gene lost 2 bases, with 19 bases spanning the gap. The CDR3 is made up of 17 amino acids. The germline V gene has CDR1 MNHEY and CDR2 SMNVEV (reference sequence). As DNA, the CDR3 is TGTGCCAGCAGCCTTTATAGCGGGGGGAGGACTAATGAAAAACTGTTTTTT. Translated: CASSLYSGGRTNEKLFF. Variable domain in full (rest from reference TRBV27 and TRBJ1-4): EAQVTQNPRYLITVTGKKLTVTCSQNMNHEYMSWYRQDPGLGLRQIYYSMNVEVTDKGDVPEGYKVSRKEKRNFPLILESPSPNQTSLYFCASSLYSGGRTNEKLFFGSGTQLSVL.

CDR3 nucleotide sequence: TGCGCCAGCAGGAGAAGGGACGACTCCAGGGACACCATATATTTT. Amino acids: CASRRRDDSRDTIYF. V gene TRBV4-3 combines with J gene TRBJ1-3; possibly TRBD1 for D (5 bases). Germline V CDR1 and CDR2: LGHNA, YSLEER. The V and J ends lost 6 bases and 8 bases respectively, with 20 bases between them. This CDR3 comprises 15 residues.

This clone was detected only a few times. The rearrangement links TRBV5-5 to TRBJ2-3, with 8 bases that match TRBD1. The V and J ends lost 3 bases and 1 base, in that order; junction bases with no gene match: 1. This CDR3 is built from 14 residues. CDR1 and CDR2 (germline): SGHKS, YYEKEE (reference sequence). CDR3: CASSSDRGTDTQYF. The CDR3 bases are TGTGCCAGCAGCTCGGACAGGGGCACAGATACGCAGTATTTT.

This chain joins TRBV5-1 and TRBJ2-1, with unresolved D. Germline CDR1 reads SGHRS; CDR2 reads YFSETQ. The CDR3 runs 14 residues. V lost 5 bases and J 0 bases, leaving 9 bases between the germline ends. The CDR3 DNA reads as TGCGCCAGCAGGGTGGCGAGCTCCTACAATGAGCAGTTCTTC. Protein product: CASRVASSYNEQFF.

This clone has a single count. The chain uses TRBV2 and TRBJ1-1, with unresolved D. V was cut by 0 bases and J by 3 bases, with 8 bases left in between. CDR3 length: 14 amino acids. Looked up from germline, CDR1 is SNHLY and CDR2 is FYNNEI. CDR3 DNA sequence: TGTGCCAGCAGTGAAGCGCCCGATTACACTGAAGCTTTCTTT. It yields the protein CASSEAPDYTEAFF.

This chain uses TRBV11-3 with TRBJ2-1; 12 nucleotides match TRBD2. Per germline, CDR1 SGHNT and CDR2 YENEEA. With V trimmed by 5 bases and J by 8 bases, 7 bases remained unmatched. The CDR3 length is 15 residues. The CDR3 sequence: CASSIRLAGVDEQFF. The CDR3 coding sequence is TGTGCCAGCAGCATTCGACTAGCGGGAGTGGATGAGCAGTTCTTC.

The chain employs TRBV7-2 and TRBJ2-5, with unresolved D. The germline V gene encodes CDR1 SGHTA and CDR2 FQGNSA. Trimming pared 3 bases from V and 6 bases from J, leaving 5 bases between. The CDR3 loop spans 11 amino acids. In DNA form, the CDR3 reads TGTGCCAGCAGCTTCGGAAAGACCCAGTACTTC. Translating gives CASSFGKTQYF. The full variable domain, completed using reference TRBV7-2 and TRBJ2-5, is GAGVSQSPSNKVTEKGKDVELRCDPISGHTALYWYRQSLGQGLEFLIYFQGNSAPDKSGLPSDRFSAERTGGSVSTLTIQRTQQEDSAVYLCASSFGKTQYFGPGTRLLVL.

The rearrangement joins TRBV28 to TRBJ2-1, with 9 bases identical to TRBD1. The J segment lost 6 bases and the V segment lost 6 bases, leaving 9 bases of the junction unmatched. The CDR3 contains 15 residues. Germline V CDR1 and CDR2: MDHEN, SYDVKM. CDR3 DNA sequence: TGTGCCAGCAGGTTTACAGGGGGCATACCCAATGAGCAGTTCTTC. This encodes CASRFTGGIPNEQFF.

This CDR3 is CASSRSGQLNQPQHF. The CDR3 bases are TGTGCCAGCTCACGTTCAGGACAGCTCAATCAGCCCCAGCATTTT. The V gene is TRBV18, the J gene TRBJ1-5, with D possibly matching TRBD1 (6 bases). There are 15 residues in the CDR3. Deletions cut 4 bases from V and 3 bases from J, with 13 bases between. Germline assignment: CDR1 KGHSH and CDR2 LQKENI.

The chain combines TRBV27 with TRBJ1-1; TRBD1 might be the D (6 bases). The germline gives CDR1 MNHEY, CDR2 SMNVEV (reference sequence). V shed 7 bases and J shed 0 bases, with 15 bases lying between them. This CDR3 has 15 residues. The DNA of the CDR3 is TGTGCCAGCACTCCTAGGACAGCTTTGAACACTGAAGCTTTCTTT. The encoded protein is CASTPRTALNTEAFF.

This rearrangement joins TRBV29-1 to TRBJ2-1, with 9 bases identical to TRBD1. The CDR3 contains 16 residues. CDR1 is SQVTM, CDR2 ANQGSEA, per germline. V was pared by 8 bases and J by 0 bases, with 11 bases of the junction left unmatched. CDR3 residues: CSTGGAGESSYNEQFF. DNA of the CDR3: TGCAGCACAGGGGGCGCAGGGGAGAGCTCCTACAATGAGCAGTTCTTC.

The chain joins TRBV14 to TRBJ2-3, with TRBD2 identical over 10 bases. Germline trimming cut 4 bases from V and 3 bases from J; bases unmatched to any gene: 4. The length of the CDR3 is 15 residues. Germline V lookup: CDR1 SGHDN, CDR2 FVKESK. The CDR3 is CASSRFSGRTDTQYF. CDR3 in DNA: TGTGCCAGCAGCCGATTTAGCGGGAGGACAGATACGCAGTATTTT.

As to this clone: The same CDR3 can be traced to other DNA sequences in this sample. The chain has TRBV9 and TRBJ1-4; the D is unclear. The V gene lost 4 bases and the J gene lost 2 bases, with 3 bases spanning the gap. Germline lookup yields CDR1 SGDLS and CDR2 YYNGEE. The CDR3 is 12 amino acids. The CDR3 DNA reads TGTGCCAGCAGCCGGACTAATGAAAAACTGTTTTTT. Translated: CASSRTNEKLFF.

The CDR3 region is CASSLGPGQPQHF. The CDR3 region has the DNA TGCGCCAGCAGCCTGGGGCCAGGTCAGCCCCAGCATTTT. J is TRBJ1-5 and V is TRBV10-1; perhaps TRBD1 as D (5 bases). The CDR3 length is 13 residues. Trimming left V 6 bases short and J 6 bases short, with 12 bases between. Germline CDR1 and CDR2: WNHNN and SYGVQD (reference sequence).

V is TRBV7-6 and J is TRBJ2-7; D possibly uses TRBD1 or TRBD2 (5 bases each). Trimming shortened V by 1 base and J by 5 bases, and 15 bases separated the two germline ends. Germline loops: CDR1 SGHVS, CDR2 FNYEAQ. The CDR3 covers 15 residues. This CDR3 reads CASSLVVGARNEQYF. The DNA of the CDR3 is TGTGCCAGCAGCTTAGTGGTCGGGGCCCGGAACGAGCAGTACTTC.

The V call is TRBV5-1, the J call TRBJ2-3; TRBD2 aligns across 8 bases. From germline, CDR1 is SGHRS and CDR2 YFSETQ. With V trimmed by 0 bases and J by 1 base, 7 bases remained unmatched. The CDR3 covers 17 residues. The DNA for the CDR3 is TGCGCCAGCAGCTTGGCTGCGGGGGGCTTTGGCACAGATACGCAGTATTTT. Translating it yields CASSLAAGGFGTDTQYF.

The genes are TRBV19 and TRBJ1-1, with TRBD1 identical over 8 bases. V gave up 6 bases and J gave up 6 bases; unmatched junction bases: 9. This CDR3 spans 14 amino acids. Germline V lookup: CDR1 LNHDA, CDR2 SQIVND (reference sequence). CDR3 bases: TGTGCCAGTAGCCAGGGGACAGGTGTGTCTGAAGCTTTCTTT. Encoded protein: CASSQGTGVSEAFF.

The J gene is TRBJ2-6, the V gene TRBV27; D is ambiguous. Germline V lookup: CDR1 MNHEY, CDR2 SMNVEV (reference sequence). V was pared by 5 bases and J by 2 bases, with 7 bases between. The CDR3 extends over 14 amino acids. The CDR3 is CASSPVAGANVLTF. The CDR3 DNA is TGTGCCAGCAGTCCCGTCGCTGGGGCCAACGTCCTGACTTTC.

The chain uses TRBV4-3 and TRBJ1-4, with TRBD1 as a possible D gene (5 bases). CDR3 length equals 16 residues. CDR1 and CDR2 (germline): LGHNA, YSLEER. V lost 2 bases, J lost 5 bases, and 15 bases lay in between. CDR3 bases: TGCGCCAGCAGCCAATTAACAGGCGCAGTCAATGAAAAACTGTTTTTT. It yields the protein CASSQLTGAVNEKLFF.

V and J are TRBV7-3 and TRBJ2-7, with TRBD2 identical over 7 bases. Trimming took 2 bases from V and 2 from J; bases not matched to a gene: 3. The CDR3 contains 14 residues. CDR1 is SGHTA and CDR2 is FQGTGA in the germline V gene. The CDR3 loop is CASSLGGRAYEQYF. CDR3 sequence (DNA): TGTGCCAGCAGCTTAGGCGGGAGAGCCTACGAGCAGTACTTC. The whole variable domain, filled in from reference TRBV7-3 and TRBJ2-7, reads GAGVSQTPSNKVTEKGKYVELRCDPISGHTALYWYRQSLGQGPEFLIYFQGTGAADDSGLPNDRFFAVRPEGSVSTLKIQRTERGDSAVYLCASSLGGRAYEQYFGPGTRLTVT.

The CDR3 protein is CASTSIGAGLLNYGYTF. CDR3 nucleotides: TGTGCCAGTACTAGTATAGGAGCAGGGCTCCTCAACTATGGCTACACCTTC. The gene calls are TRBV19 and TRBJ1-2, with a weak D call TRBD1 (5 bases). The CDR3 loop spans 17 amino acids. V gave up 7 bases and J gave up 2 bases, with 23 bases separating them. Germline assignment: CDR1 LNHDA and CDR2 SQIVND (reference sequence). Full variable domain (rest looked up from reference TRBV19 and TRBJ1-2): DGGITQSPKYLFRKEGQNVTLSCEQNLNHDAMYWYRQDPGQGLRLIYYSQIVNDFQKGDIAEGYSVSREKKESFPLTVTSAQKNPTAFYLCASTSIGAGLLNYGYTFGSGTRLTVV.

The chain combines TRBV6-5 with TRBJ2-1; a weak D match, TRBD1 (5 bases). CDR3 length: 15 amino acids. CDR1 and CDR2 (germline): MNHEY, SVGAGI. Between the trimmed V and J ends, which lost 1 base and 5 bases, there was a span of 12 bases. CDR3 DNA: TGTGCCAGCAGTTACTTCCCCCGACAGAACAATGAGCAGTTCTTC. It encodes CASSYFPRQNNEQFF.